These T cell receptor beta chains were read from a single sample in a study of blood T cell repertoires in COVID-19. Method: immunoSEQ multiplex PCR; TCRdb's copy keeps in-frame clones and lacks some. The top ten hold roughly 0.7% of the sample, which has hundreds of thousands of clones, approximately 86% seen once. The sequenced sample consisted of peripheral blood. These receptors were collected from a man aged 40-49 years with acute or convalescent COVID-19. The CDR3 runs from the conserved cysteine through the conserved F or W. The D gene is left open where the match is weak. Only part of the rows carry a size: once, few, many, or a class if the clone is expanded.

NA	TRBV5-1	16	TRBD2	TRBJ2-7	CASSLLTSGGAREQYF	TGCGCCAGCAGCTTGCTAACTAGCGGGGGGGCTCGAGAGCAGTACTTC
NA	TRBV7-9	15	NA	TRBJ1-1	CASRGGGHMNTEAFF	TGTGCCAGCAGGGGAGGGGGACACATGAACACTGAAGCTTTCTTT
NA	TRBV6-1	18	TRBD2	TRBJ2-7	CASSARVSGSWGIYEQYF	TGTGCCAGCAGTGCTAGGGTCAGCGGGAGTTGGGGGATCTACGAGCAGTACTTC
NA	TRBV6-5	14	NA	TRBJ2-3	CASRQRGSTDTQYF	TGTGCCAGCAGGCAGAGAGGGAGCACAGATACGCAGTATTTT
NA	TRBV19	15	TRBD1	TRBJ1-6	CASSITGTGNSPLHF	TGTGCCAGTAGCATCACCGGGACAGGGAATTCACCCCTCCACTTT
NA	TRBV5-4	16	TRBD2	TRBJ2-3	CASSWAGTSGTDTQYF	TGTGCCAGCAGCTGGGCCGGGACTAGCGGCACAGATACGCAGTATTTT
few	TRBV4-1	17	NA	TRBJ1-2	CASSHYPSRGANYGYTF	TGCGCCAGCAGCCATTACCCAAGCCGGGGGGCCAACTATGGCTACACCTTC
NA	TRBV16	17	NA	TRBJ2-2	CASSQAPDNPNTGELFF	TGTGCCAGCAGCCAAGCCCCGGACAACCCGAACACCGGGGAGCTGTTTTTT
NA	TRBV11-1	14	NA	TRBJ1-1	CASSLAGTSTEAFF	TGTGCCAGCAGCTTAGCGGGGACAAGCACTGAAGCTTTCTTT
NA	TRBV5-1	14	NA	TRBJ1-5	CASSLDGGNQPQHF	TGCGCCAGCAGCTTGGATGGGGGGAATCAGCCCCAGCATTTT
NA	TRBV7-3	16	NA	TRBJ2-6	CASSLPPTGGANVLTF	TGTGCCAGCAGCTTACCCCCAACGGGAGGGGCCAACGTCCTGACTTTC
NA	TRBV19	15	NA	TRBJ2-6	CASSPQNSGANVLTF	TGTGCCAGTAGTCCTCAGAACTCTGGGGCCAACGTCCTGACTTTC
NA	TRBV5-6	13	NA	TRBJ2-7	CASKWTDSYEQYF	TGTGCCAGCAAATGGACAGACTCCTACGAGCAGTACTTC
once	TRBV10-3	13	NA	TRBJ2-5	CAISRQSQETQYF	TGTGCCATCTCTAGGCAGAGCCAAGAGACCCAGTACTTC
NA	TRBV30	17	TRBD2	TRBJ2-5	CASASLKLAGGWETQYF	TGTGCCTCCGCGAGTCTAAAACTAGCGGGAGGATGGGAGACCCAGTACTTC
few	TRBV19	13	NA	TRBJ2-7	CASTLGGLDEQYF	TGTGCCAGTACCCTAGGAGGACTCGACGAGCAGTACTTC
NA	TRBV5-6	15	TRBD1	TRBJ2-5	CASSLVGRGLETQYF	TGTGCCAGCAGCTTGGTGGGCAGGGGGCTGGAGACCCAGTACTTC
NA	TRBV3-1/TRBV3-2	14	TRBD1	TRBJ1-6	CASSHGTGESPLHF	TGTGCCAGCAGCCATGGGACAGGGGAATCACCCCTCCACTTT
NA	TRBV6-5	15	TRBD1	TRBJ2-7	CASSREVTGAYEQYF	TGTGCCAGCAGCCGAGAAGTGACAGGGGCCTACGAGCAGTACTTC
NA	TRBV6-1	14	NA	TRBJ2-3	CASSEVGTPGPVDF	TGTGCCAGCAGTGAAGTTGGGACTCCGGGGCCGGTGGATTTT
NA	TRBV10-1	16	NA	TRBJ1-5	CASSEPPPGNNQPQHF	TGCGCCAGCAGTGAGCCCCCACCGGGAAACAATCAGCCCCAGCATTTT
NA	TRBV5-1	16	TRBD1	TRBJ1-5	CASSYLTGGVSQPQHF	TGCGCCAGCAGTTACCTGACAGGGGGCGTCTCTCAGCCCCAGCATTTT
NA	TRBV5-1	14	TRBD2	TRBJ2-3	CASSSGLAADTQYF	TGCGCCAGCAGTTCCGGACTAGCAGCAGATACGCAGTATTTT
NA	TRBV18	14	NA	TRBJ1-3	CASSLQGSGNTIYF	TGTGCCAGCTCACTCCAGGGATCTGGAAACACCATATATTTT
NA	TRBV10-3	15	TRBD1	TRBJ1-6	CAISPDRGSNSPLHF	TGTGCCATCAGCCCTGACAGGGGTAGCAATTCACCCCTCCACTTT
NA	TRBV27	16	TRBD1	TRBJ1-1	CASSSGQGAMGTEAFF	TGTGCCAGCAGTTCAGGACAGGGGGCGATGGGGACTGAAGCTTTCTTT
NA	TRBV10-2	14	NA	TRBJ2-7	CASSRRGDLYEQYF	TGCGCCAGCAGTCGAAGGGGCGACCTCTACGAGCAGTACTTC